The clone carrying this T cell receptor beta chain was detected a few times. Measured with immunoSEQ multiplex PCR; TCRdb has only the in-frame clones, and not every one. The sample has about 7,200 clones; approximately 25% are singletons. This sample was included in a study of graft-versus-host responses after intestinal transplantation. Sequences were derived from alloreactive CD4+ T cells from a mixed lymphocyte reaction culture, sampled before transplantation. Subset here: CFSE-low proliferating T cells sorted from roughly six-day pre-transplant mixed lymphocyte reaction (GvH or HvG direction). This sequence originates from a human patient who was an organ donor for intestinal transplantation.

This CDR3 reads CSVEVQGALGTEAFF. CDR3 nucleotide sequence: TGCAGCGTTGAAGTACAGGGGGCGCTGGGAACTGAAGCTTTCTTT. The chain carries TRBV29-1 and TRBJ1-1, with 9 nucleotides matching TRBD1. This CDR3 has 15 residues. Germline assignment: CDR1 SQVTM and CDR2 ANQGSEA. V trimming: 1 base; J trimming: 5 bases; junction bases outside the gene matches: 8. Variable domain in full (rest from reference TRBV29-1 and TRBJ1-1): SAVISQKPSRDICQRGTSLTIQCQVDSQVTMMFWYRQQPGQSLTLIATANQGSEATYESGFVIDKFPISRPNLTFSTLTVSNMSPEDSSIYLCSVEVQGALGTEAFFGQGTRLTVV.